The sequence of this TCR beta chain was determined in a study of cytomegalovirus exposure and HLA in healthy donors. The PCR contained 60 Vbeta and 13 Jbeta primers. Method: immunoSEQ multiplex PCR; TCRdb's copy keeps in-frame clones and lacks some. The sample has about 90,000 clones; 60% to 85% are singletons. This clone has more than one count but fewer than ten. Trimming removed 8 bases from V and 8 bases from J; junction bases left unmatched: 5. This CDR3 has 12 residues. Germline V CDR1 and CDR2: GTSNPN, SVGIG (reference sequence). The J gene is TRBJ2-2, the V gene TRBV30; 10 bases agree with TRBD1. The source of this sequence is a woman between 40 and 55 years old in good health and CMV-seropositive. The sequenced sample was PBMCs. The DNA for the CDR3 is TGTGCCGACAGGGGGCCGGGGGGGGAGCTGTTTTTT. Its protein product is CADRGPGGELFF.